The clone carrying this T cell receptor (beta chain) was counted once. The antigen remains unidentified. The data are from a study of blood T cells in healthy people across ages. Overall study context: In model experiments, template switching was able to capture about one barcoded beta molecule for every two T cells that were present. The study, taken as a whole, reports: Observed TCR beta diversity showed a strong correlation with the percentage of naive T cells as measured by flow cytometry. Greater diversity and more naive CD4+ cells were seen in long-lived donors than in aged donors.

A second roughly 6 to 12 cycle PCR used barcoded and J-beta primers. Each single sample gave us at least 3 million CDR3-containing paired-end reads. TCRdb re-derived calls from the 5' RACE reads in MiXCR, one entry per CDR3 protein. The sample carries roughly 1,800,000 distinct CDR3 sequences, roughly 49% recorded once. After removal of 4 bases from V and 8 bases from J, the junction contained 8 bases not matched to a gene. There are 16 residues in the CDR3. Germline V CDR1 and CDR2: SGDLS, YYNGEE. The chain has TRBV9 and TRBJ2-1; 14 bases align to TRBD2. The sequencing input was blood. The sequence was obtained from a woman between 35 and 50 years old in good health. This CDR3 reads CASSSRLAGGLDEQFF. The CDR3 DNA is TGTGCCAGCAGCTCCCGACTAGCGGGGGGGCTTGATGAGCAGTTCTTC.